Only one count was recorded for the clone carrying this TCR beta chain. The sample belongs to a study of T cell changes during pregnancy in multiple sclerosis. The V gene end was trimmed by 3 bases and the J gene end by 6 bases; junction bases not matched to a gene: 9. In germline, CDR1 is ENHRY, CDR2 SYGVKD. The CDR3 extends over 18 amino acids. Generated by immunoSEQ multiplex PCR, the TCRdb table keeps only in-frame clones and is missing some. The data show some 60,000 clones, approximately 90% seen once. The TCR was taken from a female donor in good health, enrolled as a control in a pregnancy study. The genes are TRBV10-3 and TRBJ2-1, with 15 positions matching TRBD2. This material consisted of peripheral blood, taken in the third trimester of pregnancy. The CDR3 DNA reads TGTGCCATCAGTGAAGGACTAGCGGGAGGGCAGCGGGGCAATGAGCAGTTCTTC. It encodes CAISEGLAGGQRGNEQFF.